These 29 T cell receptor beta chains came from one sample sequenced in a study of cytomegalovirus exposure and HLA in healthy donors. Profiled with immunoSEQ multiplex PCR; TCRdb holds only in-frame clones, not every one. The table lists approximately 240,000 clones, 85% to 95% of them singletons. Material: PBMCs. All receptors derive from a woman between 18 and 29 years old in good health and CMV-seronegative.

The chain combines TRBV29-1 with TRBJ2-7; 8 bases align to TRBD2. V gave up 3 bases and J gave up 6 bases; unmatched junction bases: 7. Germline values: CDR1 SQVTM, CDR2 ANQGSEA. The CDR3 loop spans 13 amino acids. The chain's CDR3 is CSVDGSGSSEQYF. CDR3 nucleotides: TGCAGCGTTGACGGAAGCGGGAGTAGCGAGCAGTACTTC.

In this sample, this clone turned up once. The chain joins TRBV7-9 to TRBJ2-2, with 13 bases that match TRBD2. Germline CDR1 and CDR2: SEHNR and FQNEAQ (reference sequence). This CDR3 is built from 18 residues. With 3 bases clipped from V and 6 bases from J, the junction kept 10 bases outside the gene matches. The CDR3 nucleotides are TGTGCCAGCAGCTTTCCCCGGCGGACTAGCGGGAGTCCCGGGGAGCTGTTTTTT. It codes for CASSFPRRTSGSPGELFF.

This sequence joins TRBV4-1 and TRBJ2-1; TRBD2 matches 7 bases. V shed 2 bases, J shed 3 bases, and the junction held 4 bases outside the gene matches. The CDR3 contains 15 residues. From germline, CDR1 is MGHRA and CDR2 YSYEKL. The CDR3 loop is CASSQQWEGYNEQFF. CDR3 nucleotide sequence: TGCGCCAGCAGCCAACAGTGGGAGGGCTACAATGAGCAGTTCTTC.

The chain joins TRBV11-2 to TRBJ2-7, with a weak D call TRBD1 (5 bases). The CDR3 spans 14 residues. Per the germline V gene, CDR1 is SGHAT and CDR2 is FQNNGV. V lost 6 bases and J 2 bases, leaving 14 bases between the germline ends. The CDR3: CASSRGAGTYEQYF. DNA of the CDR3: TGTGCCAGCAGTCGTGGGGCAGGGACCTACGAGCAGTACTTC.

V gene TRBV7-9 combines with J gene TRBJ2-3; tentative D call: TRBD2 (5 bases). V lost 4 bases to trimming and J lost 5 bases, with 19 bases between them. CDR1 and CDR2 from the germline V gene are SEHNR and FQNEAQ (reference sequence). This CDR3 is built from 16 residues. The CDR3 nucleotides are TGTGCCAGCAGCTCCACTCCCTTGGGAGCGGTAGATACGCAGTATTTT. Protein sequence: CASSSTPLGAVDTQYF.

The chain links TRBV19 to TRBJ2-3; unclear D gene. Germline CDR1 and CDR2: LNHDA and SQIVND (reference sequence). This CDR3 comprises 13 residues. V was cut by 1 base and J by 4 bases, with 6 bases left in between. The CDR3: CASSIARSDTQYF. CDR3 coding DNA: TGTGCCAGTAGTATAGCCAGGTCAGATACGCAGTATTTT.

The CDR3 coding sequence is TGTGCCAGCAGCTCAAGCGGGAGCACAGATACGCAGTATTTT. Translating it yields CASSSSGSTDTQYF. This rearrangement joins TRBV27 to TRBJ2-3; tentatively, D is TRBD2 (6 bases). V was cut by 6 bases and J by 0 bases, with 10 bases left in between. The CDR3 consists of 14 residues. Germline lookup yields CDR1 MNHEY and CDR2 SMNVEV (reference sequence).

This rearrangement joins TRBV28 to TRBJ2-5, with 7 bases matching TRBD1. The CDR3 spans 15 residues. The ends lost 4 bases at V and 4 bases at J; junction bases unmatched: 9. Germline V gene lookup returns CDR1 MDHEN and CDR2 SYDVKM. The CDR3 region is CASSSPTGAGETQYF. The CDR3 DNA is TGTGCCAGCAGTTCCCCTACAGGGGCAGGAGAGACCCAGTACTTC.

The V and J genes are TRBV28 and TRBJ1-2; 7 positions agree with TRBD1. V trimming: 7 bases; J trimming: 2 bases; junction bases outside the gene matches: 4. Germline CDR1 MDHEN, CDR2 SYDVKM. The CDR3 totals 13 residues. DNA for the CDR3: TGTGCCAGCAAGGACAGGACGAACTATGGCTACACCTTC. Amino acid sequence: CASKDRTNYGYTF.

This chain joins TRBV6-1 and TRBJ1-1, with a weak D call TRBD1 (5 bases). The CDR3 is 15 amino acids. The ends were cut back, 6 bases at V and 0 bases at J, with 14 bases in the middle. CDR1 MNHNS and CDR2 SASEGT come from the germline V gene. CDR3 sequence (DNA): TGTGCCAGCAGCGGGGGGAAAGCATTGAACACTGAAGCTTTCTTT. Translated: CASSGGKALNTEAFF.

This rearrangement joins TRBV7-9 to TRBJ2-7; weak D call: TRBD2 (5 bases). Germline V gene sequence: CDR1 SEHNR, CDR2 FQNEAQ (reference sequence). CDR3 length: 12 residues. Trimming pared 5 bases from V and 6 bases from J, leaving 11 bases between. This CDR3 is CASSLLEGEQYF. The CDR3 bases are TGTGCCAGCAGCCTCCTCGAGGGCGAGCAGTACTTC.

In its sample, this clone was seen a few times. The rearrangement links TRBV11-1 to TRBJ1-3; D ambiguous. Germline V CDR1 and CDR2: SGHAT, FQDESV (reference sequence). The CDR3 consists of 14 residues. Trimming took off 3 bases at V and 4 bases at J, with 10 bases between the two ends. In DNA, the CDR3 is TGTGCCAGCAGCTTCGAGGGAACGGGAAACACCATATATTTT. This codes for CASSFEGTGNTIYF. Using reference TRBV11-1 and TRBJ1-3 for the parts outside the CDR3, the full variable domain is EAEVAQSPRYKITEKSQAVAFWCDPISGHATLYWYRQILGQGPELLVQFQDESVVDDSQLPKDRFSAERLKGVDSTLKIQPAELGDSAMYLCASSFEGTGNTIYFGEGSWLTVV.

The rearrangement uses TRBV29-1 and TRBJ2-7; 8 bases align to TRBD2. V dropped 6 bases and J dropped 2; count of bases not matched to a gene: 6. The CDR3 loop spans 13 amino acids. Germline V gene sequence: CDR1 SQVTM, CDR2 ANQGSEA. CDR3 in amino acids: CSVRSGGPYEQYF. The CDR3 DNA reads TGCAGCGTAAGGAGCGGGGGACCCTACGAGCAGTACTTC.

The CDR3 bases are TGCGCCAGCAGCCAAGATCCTGAGGTGAACACTGAAGCTTTCTTT. Its protein product is CASSQDPEVNTEAFF. The genes are TRBV4-1 and TRBJ1-1, with D uncertain. V lost 0 bases, J lost 0 bases, and 8 bases lay in between. CDR3 length: 15 residues. CDR1 is MGHRA and CDR2 is YSYEKL in the germline V gene.

V and J are TRBV6-5 and TRBJ2-1, with 11 bases lining up with TRBD2. The CDR3 loop spans 14 amino acids. The germline V gene encodes CDR1 MNHEY and CDR2 SVGAGI. V was clipped by 6 bases and J by 2 bases; unmatched bases: 0. CDR3 sequence: CASRGLAAYNEQFF. The CDR3 coding sequence is TGTGCCAGCAGGGGACTAGCGGCCTACAATGAGCAGTTCTTC.

The V and J genes are TRBV18 and TRBJ1-2; the D gene is possibly TRBD1 (5 bases). The CDR3 is made up of 14 amino acids. Trimming stripped 5 bases from V and 4 bases from J, with 14 bases between. Germline lookup yields CDR1 KGHSH and CDR2 LQKENI. CDR3 amino acids: CASSESGDRYGYTF. CDR3 in DNA: TGTGCCAGCTCAGAGAGCGGGGACCGCTATGGCTACACCTTC.

The J gene is TRBJ1-2, the V gene TRBV6-1, with TRBD1 matching over 7 bases. Trimming cost V 6 bases and J 8 bases; bases outside gene matches: 9. The CDR3 spans 13 residues. Germline lookup yields CDR1 MNHNS and CDR2 SASEGT. Here the CDR3 DNA reads TGTGCCAGCAGAGACCGGGACAGACGGGGCTACACCTTC. It is translated as CASRDRDRRGYTF.

The J gene is TRBJ2-3, the V gene TRBV5-1; possible D gene TRBD1, 6 bases. This CDR3 is built from 13 residues. Trimming removed 3 bases from V and 6 bases from J, with 11 bases in between. Germline CDR1 is SGHRS and CDR2 is YFSETQ. The DNA of the CDR3 is TGCGCCAGCAGCTCCAGGACAGCCGATACGCAGTATTTT. Amino acid sequence: CASSSRTADTQYF.

This clone was found once. This chain joins TRBV27 and TRBJ2-1, with 10 bases matching TRBD1. With V trimmed by 8 bases and J by 8 bases, 15 bases remained unmatched. This CDR3 has 16 amino acids. Per the germline V gene, CDR1 is MNHEY and CDR2 is SMNVEV (reference sequence). CDR3 protein: CASGSPRDRGGDEQFF. CDR3 sequence (DNA): TGTGCCAGCGGCTCGCCCCGGGACAGGGGCGGGGATGAGCAGTTCTTC.

In DNA form, the CDR3 reads TGTGCCAGCAGCCGACAGGGGGAAATCAGCACAGATACGCAGTATTTT. Protein product: CASSRQGEISTDTQYF. The gene calls are TRBV2 and TRBJ2-3, with 9 bases that match TRBD1. The germline gives CDR1 SNHLY, CDR2 FYNNEI. V dropped 6 bases and J dropped 0; count of bases not matched to a gene: 7. This CDR3 is 16 amino acids long. The full variable domain, rest sourced from reference TRBV2 and TRBJ2-3, is EPEVTQTPSHQVTQMGQEVILRCVPISNHLYFYWYRQILGQKVEFLVSFYNNEISEKSEIFDDQFSVERPDGSNFTLKIRSTKLEDSAMYFCASSRQGEISTDTQYFGPGTRLTVL.

The chain joins TRBV5-1 to TRBJ1-1, with 12 bases fitting TRBD1. V shed 3 bases and J 4 bases; nucleotides not matched to a gene: 7. The CDR3 is 16 amino acids. CDR1 is SGHRS and CDR2 is YFSETQ in the germline V gene. CDR3 bases: TGCGCCAGCAGCTCCGGGACAGGGGGCCGCAGCACTGAAGCTTTCTTT. It codes for CASSSGTGGRSTEAFF.

This chain joins TRBV5-1 and TRBJ2-5, with 7 bases fitting TRBD2. Germline V gene lookup returns CDR1 SGHRS and CDR2 YFSETQ. Trimming cost V 1 base and J 7 bases; bases outside gene matches: 19. This CDR3 contains 18 residues. The CDR3 region is CASSLRSTKRDSLPTQYF. The DNA for the CDR3 is TGCGCCAGCAGCTTGAGGTCCACTAAGCGGGACTCCTTGCCGACCCAGTACTTC.

This chain links TRBV27 with TRBJ2-7; D unclear. Germline CDR1 MNHEY, CDR2 SMNVEV (reference sequence). This CDR3 spans 14 amino acids. V gave up 3 bases and J gave up 7 bases, with 16 bases separating them. In DNA, the CDR3 is TGTGCCAGCAGTTTTAAGCGCCCGGCGGAAGAGCAGTACTTC. This encodes CASSFKRPAEEQYF.

This chain joins TRBV29-1 and TRBJ2-7; 8 nucleotides agree with TRBD1. The V gene's germline CDR1 is SQVTM and CDR2 ANQGSEA. This CDR3 region has 15 residues. Trimming cost V 0 bases and J 0 bases; bases outside gene matches: 4. The CDR3 DNA sequence: TGCAGCGTTGAAGAAGGACAGGGATTCTCCTACGAGCAGTACTTC. It yields the protein CSVEEGQGFSYEQYF.

The rearrangement links TRBV2 to TRBJ2-7, with D possibly matching TRBD2 (9 bases). Germline V CDR1 and CDR2: SNHLY, FYNNEI. The CDR3 is made up of 19 amino acids. V was clipped by 7 bases and J by 3 bases, with 31 bases between them. This chain's CDR3 is CASTGWGQVPSGTHYEQYF. The CDR3 region has the DNA TGTGCCAGCACCGGGTGGGGACAGGTACCTAGCGGGACCCACTACGAGCAGTACTTC. Full variable domain (rest looked up from reference TRBV2 and TRBJ2-7): EPEVTQTPSHQVTQMGQEVILRCVPISNHLYFYWYRQILGQKVEFLVSFYNNEISEKSEIFDDQFSVERPDGSNFTLKIRSTKLEDSAMYFCASTGWGQVPSGTHYEQYFGPGTRLTVT.

The J gene is TRBJ2-5, the V gene TRBV5-4; TRBD1 matches 8 bases. Germline trimming cut 4 bases from V and 5 bases from J; bases unmatched to any gene: 7. The germline V gene encodes CDR1 SGHNT and CDR2 YYREEE (reference sequence). The CDR3 is made up of 14 amino acids. The CDR3 spells CASSVSGGWETQYF. The CDR3 nucleotides are TGTGCCAGCAGCGTATCAGGGGGCTGGGAGACCCAGTACTTC.

The gene calls are TRBV7-2 and TRBJ2-3, with 10 positions matching TRBD2. Germline trimming cut 4 bases from V and 1 base from J; bases unmatched to any gene: 2. CDR1 is SGHTA and CDR2 is FQGNSA in the germline V gene. This CDR3 has 15 residues. The CDR3 sequence: CASSSLAGGTDTQYF. The CDR3 DNA is TGTGCCAGCAGCTCTCTAGCGGGAGGCACAGATACGCAGTATTTT.

The rearrangement links TRBV6-6 to TRBJ2-2, with a weak D call TRBD1 (5 bases). The CDR3 loop spans 15 amino acids. Germline-derived CDR1 and CDR2 are MNHNY and SVGAGI (reference sequence). Deletions cut 6 bases from V and 1 base from J, with 12 bases between. DNA for the CDR3: TGTGCCAGCAGAGACACAGGCGTGAACACCGGGGAGCTGTTTTTT. This encodes CASRDTGVNTGELFF.

In this sample, this clone turned up many times. The chain carries TRBV6-5 and TRBJ1-5; D uncertain. Germline values: CDR1 MNHEY, CDR2 SVGAGI. The ends were cut back, 0 bases at V and 7 bases at J, with 16 bases in the middle. The CDR3 sequence is 16 residues long. The CDR3 region has the DNA TGTGCCAGCAGTTACTCGGCGGCGTTCGCTCACCAGCCCCAGCATTTT. Translation gives CASSYSAAFAHQPQHF.